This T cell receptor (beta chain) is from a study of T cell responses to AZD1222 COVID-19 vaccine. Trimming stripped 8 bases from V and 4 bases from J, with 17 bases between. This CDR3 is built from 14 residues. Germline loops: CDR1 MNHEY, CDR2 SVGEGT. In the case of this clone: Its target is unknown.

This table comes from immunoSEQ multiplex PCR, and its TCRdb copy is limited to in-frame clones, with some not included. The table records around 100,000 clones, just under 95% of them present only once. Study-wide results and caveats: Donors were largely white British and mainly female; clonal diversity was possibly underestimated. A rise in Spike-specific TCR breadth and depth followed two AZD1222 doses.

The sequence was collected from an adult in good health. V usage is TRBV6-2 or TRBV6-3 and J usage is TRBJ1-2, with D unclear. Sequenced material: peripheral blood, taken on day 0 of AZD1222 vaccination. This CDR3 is CASCQALSGYGYTF. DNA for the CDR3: TGTGCCAGCTGCCAGGCTCTTTCGGGCTATGGCTACACCTTC.